The sequence of this T cell receptor beta chain was determined in a study of cytomegalovirus exposure and HLA in healthy donors. Notes on the study in general: TCR beta chain V- and J-gene trimming was linked, in a later analysis, to a missense variant in DCLRE1C. The investigators catalogued 160 or so TCR beta chains as cytomegalovirus-associated.

Vbeta (60) and Jbeta (13) primers were used in the PCR. Method: immunoSEQ multiplex PCR; TCRdb's copy keeps in-frame clones and lacks some. The sample gives about 90,000 clones, roughly 76% of which show up once; 19% is in the top ten. Trimming at V came to 4 bases and at J to 5 bases, leaving 6 bases not matched to a gene. This CDR3 comprises 15 residues. From germline, CDR1 is SGHRS and CDR2 YFSETQ. A remark on this clone: As yet, its antigen is unknown.

Source material: PBMCs. The genes are TRBV5-1 and TRBJ1-4; 9 bases are shared with TRBD1. The TCR comes from a woman aged 60-75 years in good health and CMV-seropositive. The CDR3 DNA sequence: TGCGCCAGCAGCCCCGCCGGGACAGGGAATGAAAAACTGTTTTTT. As protein: CASSPAGTGNEKLFF.